The rows below give T cell receptor beta chains drawn from one sample of a study of cytomegalovirus exposure and HLA in healthy donors. The repertoire was sequenced with immunoSEQ multiplex PCR; TCRdb's copy has only in-frame clones and lacks some. Of around 160,000 clones listed, 70% to 80% were seen once; the top ten hold roughly an eighth. Sequencing was carried out using PBMCs. The receptors shown here come from a man in his forties in good health and CMV-seropositive. Each CDR3 is given with its conserved first and last residue. The D gene is left open where the match is weak. Clone size is not always given. Where it is, it says once, few, many or a class for expanded clones.

TRBV27	TRBJ2-7	TRBD1	NA	CASSKTGGLTYEQYF	TGTGCCAGCAGTAAAACAGGGGGTCTTACCTACGAGCAGTACTTC
TRBV5-6	TRBJ1-2	NA	NA	CASSGGWGANYGYTF	TGTGCCAGCAGCGGCGGCTGGGGGGCTAACTATGGCTACACCTTC
TRBV10-3	TRBJ1-3	NA	NA	CAINSGSGNTIYF	TGTGCCATCAATTCCGGGTCTGGAAACACCATATATTTT
TRBV28	TRBJ1-1	TRBD1	NA	CASRLTGGRGEAFF	TGTGCCAGCAGACTGACAGGGGGGAGAGGTGAAGCTTTCTTT
TRBV5-6	TRBJ2-5	NA	NA	CASSFGLEETQYF	TGTGCCAGCAGCTTCGGACTCGAAGAGACCCAGTACTTC
TRBV5-1	TRBJ2-1	TRBD2	few	CASSLAVRTSGNNEQFF	TGCGCCAGCAGCTTGGCCGTTCGAACTAGCGGGAACAATGAGCAGTTCTTC
TRBV10-3	TRBJ2-5	NA	once	CAISDVETQYF	TGTGCCATCAGTGACGTTGAGACCCAGTACTTC
TRBV28	TRBJ1-5	NA	NA	CASRGLALSVQPQHF	TGTGCCAGCAGGGGCCTAGCCCTAAGCGTTCAGCCCCAGCATTTT
TRBV2	TRBJ2-3	TRBD2	NA	CASRLAIHPAGTDTQYF	TGTGCCAGCAGACTAGCGATTCACCCAGCTGGTACAGATACGCAGTATTTT
TRBV2	TRBJ2-2	NA	NA	CASREGTVSTGELFF	TGTGCCAGCAGGGAGGGGACAGTGTCTACCGGGGAGCTGTTTTTT
TRBV10-3	TRBJ2-7	TRBD2	NA	CAISESGTSGRKGRYEQYF	TGTGCCATCAGTGAGTCAGGGACTAGCGGGAGAAAAGGGAGGTACGAGCAGTACTTC
TRBV19	TRBJ2-2	NA	NA	CASSISGIGELFF	TGTGCCAGTAGTATCTCAGGCATCGGGGAGCTGTTTTTT
TRBV30	TRBJ2-3	NA	NA	CAWSPRADTQYF	TGTGCCTGGAGCCCGAGGGCAGATACGCAGTATTTT